This record concerns one TCR beta chain sequence. As yet, its antigen is unknown. This sample stems from a study of T cell repertoires in cytomegalovirus infection. Study overall: Matching HLA type, along with CMV infection, was indicated by public TCR beta signatures.

This CDR3 is 15 amino acids long. The V gene end was trimmed by 4 bases and the J gene end by 7 bases; junction bases not matched to a gene: 9. Germline V gives CDR1 SEHNR, CDR2 FQNEAQ (reference sequence). MiXCR, applied by TCRdb to the reads, yields one record per CDR3 protein. Of approximately 150,000 distinct CDR3 sequences listed, 17% are singletons. Findings and limits, study-wide: HLA-C-restricted CMV-specific TCR beta clonotypes prevailed in the ex vivo response.

This TCR was sampled from a human donor in good health (CMV status not recorded). Some clones in this sample may be carry-over from other donors' samples. Sample: CD8+ T cells from PBMCs. The chain employs TRBV7-9 and TRBJ2-7, with 11 positions matching TRBD2. This CDR3 reads CASSSVAGGPREQYF. The CDR3 coding sequence is TGTGCCAGCAGCTCCGTAGCGGGAGGGCCAAGGGAGCAGTACTTC.